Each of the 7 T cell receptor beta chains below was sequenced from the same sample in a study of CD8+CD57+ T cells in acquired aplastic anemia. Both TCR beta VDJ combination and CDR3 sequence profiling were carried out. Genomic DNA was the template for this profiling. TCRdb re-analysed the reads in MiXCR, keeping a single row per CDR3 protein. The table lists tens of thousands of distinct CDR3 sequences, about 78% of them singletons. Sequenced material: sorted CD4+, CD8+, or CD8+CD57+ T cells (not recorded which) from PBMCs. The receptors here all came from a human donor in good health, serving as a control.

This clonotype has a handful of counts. CDR3 DNA sequence: TGTGCCAGCAGGGAGAACACCGGGGAGCTGTTTTTT. This codes for CASRENTGELFF. The gene calls are TRBV7-2 and TRBJ2-2; no firm D call. Per the germline V gene, CDR1 is SGHTA and CDR2 is FQGNSA. The V end lost 6 bases, the J end lost 1 base, and 3 bases lay between the germline ends. CDR3 length equals 12 residues.

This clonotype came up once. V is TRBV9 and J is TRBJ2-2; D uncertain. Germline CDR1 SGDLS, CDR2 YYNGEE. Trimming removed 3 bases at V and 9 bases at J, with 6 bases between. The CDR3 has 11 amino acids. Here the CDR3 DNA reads TGTGCCAGCAGCGGGCAGTGGGAGCTGTTTTTT. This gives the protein CASSGQWELFF.

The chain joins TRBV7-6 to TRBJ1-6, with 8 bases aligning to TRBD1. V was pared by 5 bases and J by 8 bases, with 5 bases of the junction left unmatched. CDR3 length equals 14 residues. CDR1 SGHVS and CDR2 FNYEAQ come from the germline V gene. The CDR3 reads CASSLATGDSPLHF. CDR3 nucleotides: TGTGCCAGCAGCCTCGCGACAGGGGATTCACCCCTCCACTTT.

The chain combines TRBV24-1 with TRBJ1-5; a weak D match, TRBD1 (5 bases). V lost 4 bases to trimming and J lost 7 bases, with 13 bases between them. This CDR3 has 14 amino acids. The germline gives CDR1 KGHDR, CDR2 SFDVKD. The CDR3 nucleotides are TGTGCCACCAGTGAGGGAGGGGACCAACAGCCCCAGCATTTT. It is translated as CATSEGGDQQPQHF.

The CDR3 nucleotides read TGTGCCAGCATGGTAACAGGCTACGAGCAGTACTTC. This sequence encodes CASMVTGYEQYF. The chain combines TRBV2 with TRBJ2-7; maybe TRBD1 (5 bases). V was cut by 7 bases and J by 3 bases, with 10 bases left in between. CDR3 length equals 12 residues. Germline assignment: CDR1 SNHLY and CDR2 FYNNEI.

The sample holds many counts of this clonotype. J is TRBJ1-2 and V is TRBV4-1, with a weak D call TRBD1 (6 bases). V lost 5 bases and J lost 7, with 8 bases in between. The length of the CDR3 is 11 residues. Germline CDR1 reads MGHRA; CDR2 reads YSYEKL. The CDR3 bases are TGCGCCAGCAGCGAAGGGGGTGGCTACACCTTC. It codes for CASSEGGGYTF.

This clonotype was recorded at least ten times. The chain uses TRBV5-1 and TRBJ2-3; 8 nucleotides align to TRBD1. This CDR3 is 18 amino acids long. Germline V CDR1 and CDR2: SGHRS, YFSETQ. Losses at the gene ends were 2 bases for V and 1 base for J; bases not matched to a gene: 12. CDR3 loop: CASSFKYGRGLGTDTQYF. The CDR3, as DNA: TGCGCCAGCAGCTTCAAGTACGGCAGGGGGCTGGGCACAGATACGCAGTATTTT.